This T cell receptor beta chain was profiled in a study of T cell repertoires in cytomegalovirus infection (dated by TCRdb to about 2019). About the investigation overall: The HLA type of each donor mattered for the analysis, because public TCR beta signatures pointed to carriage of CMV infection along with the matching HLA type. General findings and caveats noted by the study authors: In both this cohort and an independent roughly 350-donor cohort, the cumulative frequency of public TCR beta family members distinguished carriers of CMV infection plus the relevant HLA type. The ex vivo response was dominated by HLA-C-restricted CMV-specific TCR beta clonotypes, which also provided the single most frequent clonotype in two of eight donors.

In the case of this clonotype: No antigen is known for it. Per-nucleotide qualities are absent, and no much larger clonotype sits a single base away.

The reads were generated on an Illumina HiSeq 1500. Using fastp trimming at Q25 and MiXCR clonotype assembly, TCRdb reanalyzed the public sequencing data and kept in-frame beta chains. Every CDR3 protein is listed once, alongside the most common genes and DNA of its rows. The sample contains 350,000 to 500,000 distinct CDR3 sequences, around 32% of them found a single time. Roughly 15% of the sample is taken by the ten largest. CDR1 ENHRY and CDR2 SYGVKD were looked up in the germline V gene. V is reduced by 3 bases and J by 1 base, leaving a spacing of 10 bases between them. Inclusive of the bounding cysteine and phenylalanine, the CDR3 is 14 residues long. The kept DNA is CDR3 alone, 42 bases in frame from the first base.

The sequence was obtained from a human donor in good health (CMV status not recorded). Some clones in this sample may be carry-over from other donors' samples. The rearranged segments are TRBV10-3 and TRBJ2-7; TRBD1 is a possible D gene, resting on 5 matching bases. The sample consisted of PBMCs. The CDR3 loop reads CAISESTGSYEQYF. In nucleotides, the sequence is TGTGCCATCAGTGAATCCACAGGATCCTACGAGCAGTACTTC.